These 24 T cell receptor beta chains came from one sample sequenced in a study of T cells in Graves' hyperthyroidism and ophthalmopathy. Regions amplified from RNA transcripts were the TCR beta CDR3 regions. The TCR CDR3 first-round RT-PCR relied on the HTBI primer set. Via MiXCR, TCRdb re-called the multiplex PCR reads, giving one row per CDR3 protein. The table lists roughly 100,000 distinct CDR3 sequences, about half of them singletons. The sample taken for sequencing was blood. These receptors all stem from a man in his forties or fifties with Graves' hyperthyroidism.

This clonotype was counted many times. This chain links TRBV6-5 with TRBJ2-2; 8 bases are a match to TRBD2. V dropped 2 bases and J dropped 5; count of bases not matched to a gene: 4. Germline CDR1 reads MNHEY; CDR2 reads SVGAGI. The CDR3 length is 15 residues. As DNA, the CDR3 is TGTGCCAGCAGTTACGCGACTAGCGATACCGGGGAGCTGTTTTTT. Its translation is CASSYATSDTGELFF.

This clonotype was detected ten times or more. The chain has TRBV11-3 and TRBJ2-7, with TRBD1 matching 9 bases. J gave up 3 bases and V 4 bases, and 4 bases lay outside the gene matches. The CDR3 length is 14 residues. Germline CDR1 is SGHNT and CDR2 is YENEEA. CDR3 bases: TGTGCCAGCAGCTCGGAGACAGGGGGCTACGAGCAGTACTTC. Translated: CASSSETGGYEQYF.

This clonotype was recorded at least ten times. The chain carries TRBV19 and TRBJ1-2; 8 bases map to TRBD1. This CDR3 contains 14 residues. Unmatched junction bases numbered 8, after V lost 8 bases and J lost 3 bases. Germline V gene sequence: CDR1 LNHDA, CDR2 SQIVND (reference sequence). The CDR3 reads CASSWTGKDYGYTF. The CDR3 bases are TGTGCCAGTTCCTGGACAGGGAAGGACTATGGCTACACCTTC.

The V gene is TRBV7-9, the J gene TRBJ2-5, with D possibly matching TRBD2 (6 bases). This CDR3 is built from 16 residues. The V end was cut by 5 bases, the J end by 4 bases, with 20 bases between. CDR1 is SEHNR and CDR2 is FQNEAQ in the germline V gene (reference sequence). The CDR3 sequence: CASSPRRDSLRETQYF. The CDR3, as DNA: TGTGCCAGCAGCCCAAGACGGGACTCACTACGAGAGACCCAGTACTTC.

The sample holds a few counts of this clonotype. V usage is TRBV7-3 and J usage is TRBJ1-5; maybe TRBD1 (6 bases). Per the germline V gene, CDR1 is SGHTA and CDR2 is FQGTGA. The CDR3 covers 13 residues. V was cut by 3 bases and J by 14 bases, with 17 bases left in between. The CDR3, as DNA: TGTGCCAGCAGCTTTCAAGGGGGAGCTTACGAGCATTTT. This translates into CASSFQGGAYEHF.

CDR3 DNA: TGTGCCAGCAGCGCCAGAACGCCGGGACAGGGGGGGGAGACCCAGTACTTC. Its protein product is CASSARTPGQGGETQYF. V gene TRBV11-3 combines with J gene TRBJ2-5; 11 bases map to TRBD1. The CDR3 sequence is 17 residues long. V lost 5 bases to trimming and J lost 5 bases; unmatched junction nucleotides: 13. Germline-derived CDR1 and CDR2 are SGHNT and YENEEA. The full variable domain, completed using reference TRBV11-3 and TRBJ2-5, is EAGVVQSPRYKIIEKKQPVAFWCNPISGHNTLYWYLQNLGQGPELLIRYENEEAVDDSQLPKDRFSAERLKGVDSTLKIQPAELGDSAVYLCASSARTPGQGGETQYFGPGTRLLVL.

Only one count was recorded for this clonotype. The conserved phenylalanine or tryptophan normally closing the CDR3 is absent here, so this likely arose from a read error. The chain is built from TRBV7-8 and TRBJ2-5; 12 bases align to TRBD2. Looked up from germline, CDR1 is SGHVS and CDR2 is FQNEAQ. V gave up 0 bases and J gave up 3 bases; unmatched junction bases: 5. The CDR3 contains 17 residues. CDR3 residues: CASSLAQLAGGKETQYL. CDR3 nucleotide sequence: TGTGCCAGCAGCTTAGCTCAGCTAGCGGGAGGGAAAGAGACCCAGTACCTC.

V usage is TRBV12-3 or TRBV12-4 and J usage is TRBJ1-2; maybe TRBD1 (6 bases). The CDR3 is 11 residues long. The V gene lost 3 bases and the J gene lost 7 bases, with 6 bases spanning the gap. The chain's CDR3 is CASSLDSGYTF. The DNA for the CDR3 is TGTGCCAGCAGTTTGGACAGTGGCTACACCTTC.

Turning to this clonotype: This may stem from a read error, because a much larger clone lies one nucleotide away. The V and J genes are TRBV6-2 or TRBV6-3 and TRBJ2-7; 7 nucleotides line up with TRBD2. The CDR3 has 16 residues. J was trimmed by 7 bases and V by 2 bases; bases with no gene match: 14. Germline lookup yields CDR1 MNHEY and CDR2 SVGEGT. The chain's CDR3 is CASSYNLGGTQDEQYF. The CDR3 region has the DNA TGTGCCAGCAGTTACAACTTGGGGGGGACGCAAGATGAGCAGTACTTC.

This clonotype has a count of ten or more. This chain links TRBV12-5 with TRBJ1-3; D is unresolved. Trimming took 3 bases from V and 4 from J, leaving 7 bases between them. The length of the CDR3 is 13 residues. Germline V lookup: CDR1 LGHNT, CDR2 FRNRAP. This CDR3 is CASGFLNGNTIYF. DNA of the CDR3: TGTGCTAGTGGTTTTCTCAACGGAAACACCATATATTTT.

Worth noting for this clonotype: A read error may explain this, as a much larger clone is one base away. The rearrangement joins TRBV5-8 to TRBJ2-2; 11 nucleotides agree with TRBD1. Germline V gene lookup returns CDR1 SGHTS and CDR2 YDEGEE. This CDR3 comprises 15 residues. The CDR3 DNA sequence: TGTGCCAGCAGCACCGGACAGGGGGCGACCGGGGAGCCGTTTTTT. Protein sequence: CASSTGQGATGEPFF.

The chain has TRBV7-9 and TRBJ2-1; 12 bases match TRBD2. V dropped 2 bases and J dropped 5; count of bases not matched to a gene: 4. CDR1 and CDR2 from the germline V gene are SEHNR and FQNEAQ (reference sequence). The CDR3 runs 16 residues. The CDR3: CASSLSLAGGHNEQFF. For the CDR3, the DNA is TGTGCCAGCAGCTTATCCCTAGCGGGAGGGCACAATGAGCAGTTCTTC.

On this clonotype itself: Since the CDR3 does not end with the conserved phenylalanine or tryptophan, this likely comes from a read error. The DNA of the CDR3 is TGTGCTAGCGGCTTAGGTATCAACGGGGAGCTGTTTTAT. Its protein is CASGLGINGELFY. V is TRBV7-7 and J is TRBJ2-2; D is possibly TRBD2 (6 bases). The CDR3 length is 13 residues. Germline CDR1 SSHAT, CDR2 FNYEAQ (reference sequence).

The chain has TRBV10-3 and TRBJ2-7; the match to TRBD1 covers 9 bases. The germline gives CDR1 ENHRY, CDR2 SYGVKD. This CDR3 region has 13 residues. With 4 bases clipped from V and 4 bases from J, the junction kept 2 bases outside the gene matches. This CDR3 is CAISGGQGYEQYF. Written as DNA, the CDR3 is TGTGCCATCAGTGGAGGACAGGGGTACGAGCAGTACTTC.

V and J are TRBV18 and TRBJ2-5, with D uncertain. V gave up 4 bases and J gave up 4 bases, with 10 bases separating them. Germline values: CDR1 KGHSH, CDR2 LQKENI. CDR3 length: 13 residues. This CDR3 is CASSLQSGETQYF. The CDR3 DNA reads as TGTGCCAGCTCACTACAGAGTGGAGAGACCCAGTACTTC.

The CDR3 sequence: CATSSSGTGHGYTF. The CDR3 region has the DNA TGTGCCACCAGCAGCAGCGGGACAGGACATGGCTACACCTTC. The chain uses TRBV15 and TRBJ1-2, with TRBD1 matching 8 bases. This CDR3 is 14 amino acids long. V trimming: 3 bases; J trimming: 6 bases; junction bases outside the gene matches: 6. Germline-derived CDR1 and CDR2 are LNHNV and YYDKDF (reference sequence).

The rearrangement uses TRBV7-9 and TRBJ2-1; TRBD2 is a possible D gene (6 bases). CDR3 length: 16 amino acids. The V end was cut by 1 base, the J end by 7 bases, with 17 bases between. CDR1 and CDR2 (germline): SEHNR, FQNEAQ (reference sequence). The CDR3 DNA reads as TGTGCCAGCAGCTTAGGGGTTCGAGGCGGGGATAATGAGCAGTTCTTC. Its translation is CASSLGVRGGDNEQFF.

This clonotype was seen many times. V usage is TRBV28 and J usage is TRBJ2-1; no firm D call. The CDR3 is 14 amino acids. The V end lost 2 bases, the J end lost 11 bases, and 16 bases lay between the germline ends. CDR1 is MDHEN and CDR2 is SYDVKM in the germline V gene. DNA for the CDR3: TGTGCCAGCAGTTTACAGCTCAGACACGACCAGCAGTTCTTC. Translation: CASSLQLRHDQQFF.

CDR3 coding DNA: TGTGCCAGCAGCTCCACCGGGACAGGGGGCGACTATGGCTACACCTTC. Encoded protein: CASSSTGTGGDYGYTF. This sequence joins TRBV11-2 and TRBJ1-2, with 12 bases that match TRBD1. Trimming cost V 4 bases and J 3 bases; bases outside gene matches: 6. From germline, CDR1 is SGHAT and CDR2 FQNNGV. The CDR3 contains 16 residues.

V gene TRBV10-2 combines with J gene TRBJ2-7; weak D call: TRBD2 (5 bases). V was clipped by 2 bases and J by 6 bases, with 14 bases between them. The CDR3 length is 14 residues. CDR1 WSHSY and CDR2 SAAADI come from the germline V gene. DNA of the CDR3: TGCGCCAGCAGTGAGCCTAGCTTGGGTCCCGAGCAGTACTTC. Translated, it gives CASSEPSLGPEQYF.

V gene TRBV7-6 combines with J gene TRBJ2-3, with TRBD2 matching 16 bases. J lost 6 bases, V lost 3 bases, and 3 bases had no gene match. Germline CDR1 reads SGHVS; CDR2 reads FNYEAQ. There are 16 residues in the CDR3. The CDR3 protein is CASSFGTSGGGDTQYF. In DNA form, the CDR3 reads TGTGCCAGCAGCTTTGGGACTAGCGGGGGGGGGGATACGCAGTATTTT.

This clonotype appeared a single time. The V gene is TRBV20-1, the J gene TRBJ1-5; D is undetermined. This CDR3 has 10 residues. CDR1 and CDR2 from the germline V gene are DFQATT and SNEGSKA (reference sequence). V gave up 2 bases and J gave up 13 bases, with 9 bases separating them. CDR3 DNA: TGCAGTGCTAGATCCCGGACTCAGCATTTT. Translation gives CSARSRTQHF.

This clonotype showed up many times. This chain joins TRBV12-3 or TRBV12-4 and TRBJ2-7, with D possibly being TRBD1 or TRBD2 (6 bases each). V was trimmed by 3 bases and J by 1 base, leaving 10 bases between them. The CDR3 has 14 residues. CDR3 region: CASSLGGPSYEQYF. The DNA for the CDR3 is TGTGCCAGCAGTTTGGGGGGCCCGTCCTACGAGCAGTACTTC.

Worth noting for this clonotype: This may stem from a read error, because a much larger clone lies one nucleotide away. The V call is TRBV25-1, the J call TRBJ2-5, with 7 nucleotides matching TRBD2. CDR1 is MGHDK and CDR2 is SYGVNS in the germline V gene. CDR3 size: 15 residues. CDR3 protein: CASSLSTVGRETRYF. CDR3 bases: TGTGCCAGCAGTTTGTCGACAGTAGGGCGGGAGACCCGGTACTTC.